The next 10 T cell receptor beta chains were all read from a single sample in a study of blood T cell repertoires in COVID-19. Sequencing was performed with immunoSEQ multiplex PCR; in TCRdb, only in-frame clones are kept and a portion is missing. The sample lists fewer than 50,000 clones, over 75% occurring once. Sequencing was done on a sample of peripheral blood. These receptors came from an elderly woman with acute or convalescent COVID-19.

The table lists this clone with a few counts. V is TRBV2 and J is TRBJ2-1; no reliable D call. V was clipped by 6 bases and J by 9 bases, with 15 bases between them. Germline-derived CDR1 and CDR2 are SNHLY and FYNNEI. The CDR3 length is 13 residues. The CDR3 DNA reads as TGTGCCAGCAGCGCCCCTTTAGATGGTGAGCAGTTCTTC. This codes for CASSAPLDGEQFF.

The chain is built from TRBV5-1 and TRBJ1-2, with D maybe TRBD1 (6 bases). The CDR3 covers 12 residues. Trimming took 1 base from V and 5 from J, leaving 6 bases between them. Germline CDR1 reads SGHRS; CDR2 reads YFSETQ. CDR3 in amino acids: CASSLQGYGYTF. The CDR3 coding sequence is TGCGCCAGCAGCTTGCAGGGGTATGGCTACACCTTC.

The J gene is TRBJ2-7, the V gene TRBV19; 10 positions agree with TRBD2. Trimming cost V 3 bases and J 13 bases; bases outside gene matches: 9. This CDR3 has 13 residues. Germline CDR1 reads LNHDA; CDR2 reads SQIVND (reference sequence). The CDR3: CASSMRGAGGLYF. The CDR3 DNA reads TGTGCCAGTAGTATGCGGGGAGCGGGAGGGTTATACTTC. Looking up the rest from reference TRBV19 and TRBJ2-7 gives the full variable domain: DGGITQSPKYLFRKEGQNVTLSCEQNLNHDAMYWYRQDPGQGLRLIYYSQIVNDFQKGDIAEGYSVSREKKESFPLTVTSAQKNPTAFYLCASSMRGAGGLYFGPGTRLTVT.

This chain connects TRBV7-8 to TRBJ2-7, with TRBD2 identical over 7 bases. The germline V gene encodes CDR1 SGHVS and CDR2 FQNEAQ. J was trimmed by 2 bases and V by 7 bases; bases with no gene match: 11. The CDR3 contains 15 residues. Here the CDR3 reads CASNPRREDPYEQYF. CDR3 DNA sequence: TGTGCCAGCAACCCCCGACGGGAGGACCCCTACGAGCAGTACTTC.

The rearrangement joins TRBV2 to TRBJ2-3; 9 nucleotides match TRBD1. Per the germline V gene, CDR1 is SNHLY and CDR2 is FYNNEI. V trimming: 6 bases; J trimming: 6 bases; junction bases outside the gene matches: 4. This CDR3 has 13 residues. The CDR3 DNA sequence: TGTGCCAGCAGCACAGGGGGCAGCGATACGCAGTATTTT. Translating gives CASSTGGSDTQYF.

The chain employs TRBV3-1 (or the pseudogene TRBV3-2) and TRBJ2-7, with 9 bases identical to TRBD2. Germline V CDR1 and CDR2: LGHDT, YNNKEL (reference sequence). The CDR3 has 15 amino acids. V lost 4 bases, J lost 6 bases, and 10 bases stayed unmatched. The CDR3 region is CASSRSGSFALEQYF. In DNA form, the CDR3 reads TGTGCCAGCAGCCGTAGCGGGAGTTTCGCTCTCGAGCAGTACTTC.

This clone was observed once. The chain recombines TRBV19 with TRBJ2-6; D might be TRBD2 (5 bases). Trimming took off 3 bases at V and 0 bases at J, with 9 bases between the two ends. The length of the CDR3 is 16 residues. From germline, CDR1 is LNHDA and CDR2 SQIVND (reference sequence). The chain's CDR3 is CASSISGSSGANVLTF. Here the CDR3 DNA reads TGTGCCAGTAGTATCTCGGGGAGCTCTGGGGCCAACGTCCTGACTTTC.

The chain couples TRBV4-1 to TRBJ1-3, with 8 bases matching TRBD1. Germline CDR1 and CDR2: MGHRA and YSYEKL. J was trimmed by 6 bases and V by 1 base; bases with no gene match: 5. This CDR3 contains 15 residues. Here the CDR3 DNA reads TGCGCCAGCAGCCAAGTCCGGACAGGGTTAAACACCATATATTTT. Its protein is CASSQVRTGLNTIYF.

J is TRBJ2-5 and V is TRBV27; D may be TRBD1 (6 bases). Trimming took 5 bases from V and 2 from J, leaving 15 bases between them. In germline, CDR1 is MNHEY, CDR2 SMNVEV (reference sequence). This CDR3 is 15 amino acids long. The CDR3 sequence: CASSPLRTDQETQYF. For the CDR3, the DNA is TGTGCCAGCAGTCCACTTCGGACAGATCAAGAGACCCAGTACTTC.

This chain connects TRBV7-2 to TRBJ2-1; TRBD2 is a possible D gene (6 bases). The germline gives CDR1 SGHTA, CDR2 FQGNSA. The CDR3 is made up of 15 amino acids. V was trimmed by 3 bases and J by 2 bases, leaving 11 bases between them. The chain's CDR3 is CASSLTGETYNEQFF. The CDR3, as DNA: TGTGCCAGCAGCTTGACGGGAGAAACCTACAATGAGCAGTTCTTC. The full variable domain, with the rest looked up from reference TRBV7-2 and TRBJ2-1, is GAGVSQSPSNKVTEKGKDVELRCDPISGHTALYWYRQSLGQGLEFLIYFQGNSAPDKSGLPSDRFSAERTGGSVSTLTIQRTQQEDSAVYLCASSLTGETYNEQFFGPGTRLTVL.